The clone carrying this T cell receptor (beta chain) has only a few counts. Its matching antigen is unknown. The data belong to a study of cytomegalovirus exposure and HLA in healthy donors. Findings and limits, study-wide: Presence/absence analyses took donor sequencing depth as roughly uniform. CMV serostatus was the only immune exposure information that was available. Per published accounts, TCR beta sequences correctly predicted the HLA-A and HLA-B alleles of most subjects.

Germline CDR1 reads SGHRS; CDR2 reads YFSETQ. With 1 base removed from V and 2 bases from J, the gap between germline ends came to 9 bases. This CDR3 comprises 14 residues. Researchers ran the PCR with 60 Vbeta and 13 Jbeta primers. Some clones are missing from TCRdb's copy, which holds only in-frame ones; the method was immunoSEQ multiplex PCR. The sample carries about 260,000 clones, approximately 70% recorded once. The chain recombines TRBV5-1 with TRBJ1-1; D unclear. Sequenced material: PBMCs. The TCR originated in a female donor in good health and CMV-seronegative. The CDR3 sequence is CASSLREGNTEAFF. CDR3 sequence (DNA): TGCGCCAGCAGCTTGAGGGAGGGAAACACTGAAGCTTTCTTT.